This TCR beta chain originates from a study of technical replicates of blood from a few donors. This CDR3 has 18 amino acids. CDR1 MNHNS and CDR2 SASEGT come from the germline V gene. Trimming cost V 1 base and J 2 bases; bases outside gene matches: 6. Measured with immunoSEQ multiplex PCR; TCRdb has only the in-frame clones, and not every one. The data hold 55,000 to 80,000 clones, with 80% to 95% observed a single time. The material sequenced was T cells isolated from PBMCs. The clonotype was recovered from a human donor in good health. V usage is TRBV6-1 and J usage is TRBJ2-5; 14 bases agree with TRBD2. The CDR3 DNA is TGTGCCAGCAGTGAAGTAGGGACTAGCGGGAGTCAGCAAGAGACCCAGTACTTC. Translation gives CASSEVGTSGSQQETQYF.